A single sample gave rise to the 18 T cell receptor beta chains below, sequenced in a study of regulatory dendritic cells for organ transplantation. Sorted T cells were CFSE-labeled and cultured 5 days with allogeneic regulatory or mature dendritic cells at 1:10. Only in-frame clones appear in the TCRdb table, and some are missing; sequencing was by immunoSEQ multiplex PCR. The sample shows 13,000 or so clones, 85% to 90% of them seen only once. These receptors' antigens are unknown. The sample consisted of naive CD8+ T cells from blood cultured with regulatory dendritic cells. Subset given: CD45RA+ naive T cells. Receptors were obtained from a human donor in good health.

The CDR3: CASRPSPGQGDYGYTF. DNA of the CDR3: TGTGCCAGCAGACCTTCTCCGGGACAGGGCGACTATGGCTACACCTTC. The V call is TRBV27, the J call TRBJ1-2, with 9 bases that match TRBD1. Trimming took 6 bases from V and 3 from J; bases not matched to a gene: 11. Per germline, CDR1 MNHEY and CDR2 SMNVEV (reference sequence). The CDR3 length is 16 residues.

The gene calls are TRBV7-9 and TRBJ1-5; D gene unclear. Per the germline V gene, CDR1 is SEHNR and CDR2 is FQNEAQ (reference sequence). Trimming took off 4 bases at V and 7 bases at J, with 8 bases between the two ends. The CDR3 runs 12 residues. In DNA form, the CDR3 reads TGTGCCAGCAGCTCCCTAGGCCAGCCCCAGCATTTT. Translating gives CASSSLGQPQHF.

This sequence joins TRBV9 and TRBJ2-5; TRBD2 matches 7 bases. Germline CDR1 and CDR2: SGDLS and YYNGEE. J gave up 2 bases and V 0 bases, and 1 base lay outside the gene matches. This CDR3 region has 14 residues. CDR3 DNA: TGTGCCAGCAGCGTAGCGGGGGGTCAAGAGACCCAGTACTTC. Protein sequence: CASSVAGGQETQYF.

The chain combines TRBV19 with TRBJ2-5, with 9 bases identical to TRBD1. The CDR3 sequence is 15 residues long. V trimming: 5 bases; J trimming: 5 bases; junction bases outside the gene matches: 9. Germline V gene data show CDR1 as LNHDA and CDR2 as SQIVND (reference sequence). This CDR3 reads CASSVTGGGYETQYF. The CDR3 region has the DNA TGTGCCAGTAGTGTTACAGGGGGCGGGTATGAGACCCAGTACTTC.

The V gene is TRBV23-1, the J gene TRBJ2-1; 8 nucleotides align to TRBD1. TRBV23-1 is placed among ORFs of uncertain function. The ends lost 4 bases at V and 14 bases at J; junction bases unmatched: 10. This CDR3 comprises 13 residues. CDR3 in amino acids: CASSPLDREVKFF. The CDR3 nucleotides are TGCGCCAGCAGTCCCTTGGACAGGGAAGTGAAGTTCTTC.

This clone has a single count. CDR3 DNA: TGTGCCAGCAGCGTAGACGGGGGGAACACTGAAGCTTTCTTT. Protein product: CASSVDGGNTEAFF. The V call is TRBV9, the J call TRBJ1-1, with D possibly being TRBD1 (5 bases). Germline V gene sequence: CDR1 SGDLS, CDR2 YYNGEE. The CDR3 spans 14 residues. V was pared by 0 bases and J by 1 base, with 7 bases between.

The rearrangement uses TRBV18 and TRBJ2-7, with D tentatively TRBD1 or TRBD2 (7 bases each). Trimming cost V 2 bases and J 1 base, with 12 bases left between them. The CDR3 totals 15 residues. Germline V CDR1 and CDR2: KGHSH, LQKENI. CDR3 DNA sequence: TGTGCCAGCTCACCAAGGGAGGGGGCTTCCTACGAGCAGTACTTC. Translating gives CASSPREGASYEQYF.

The J gene is TRBJ1-1, the V gene TRBV7-9; perhaps TRBD1 as D (5 bases). The germline V and J ends were trimmed by 5 bases and 11 bases, with 18 bases remaining between them. Germline V gene data show CDR1 as SEHNR and CDR2 as FQNEAQ (reference sequence). CDR3 length: 13 residues. CDR3 sequence reads: CASSEGPQKEAFF. The CDR3 DNA sequence: TGTGCCAGCAGCGAGGGACCCCAAAAGGAGGCTTTCTTT.

This clone was counted a single time. The J gene is TRBJ2-7, the V gene TRBV30, with 7 nucleotides matching TRBD2. CDR1 and CDR2 (germline): GTSNPN, SVGIG (reference sequence). The CDR3 runs to 12 residues. The junction had 11 bases not matched to a gene; V was cut back by 8 bases and J by 7 bases. As DNA, the CDR3 is TGTGCCGGATGGATGGATAGCGGGGAGCAGTACTTC. Translating gives CAGWMDSGEQYF.

The chain uses TRBV13 and TRBJ2-7; the match to TRBD1 covers 8 bases. V dropped 4 bases and J dropped 3; count of bases not matched to a gene: 5. Germline V CDR1 and CDR2: PRHDT, FYEKMQ (reference sequence). This CDR3 contains 14 residues. CDR3 region: CASSSTGASYEQYF. In nucleotides, the CDR3 is TGTGCCAGCAGCTCGACAGGGGCCAGCTACGAGCAGTACTTC.

This chain uses TRBV15 with TRBJ2-1; 9 bases align to TRBD2. The V and J ends lost 5 bases and 4 bases, in that order; junction bases with no gene match: 9. This CDR3 contains 16 residues. The germline V gene encodes CDR1 LNHNV and CDR2 YYDKDF (reference sequence). CDR3 DNA sequence: TGTGCCACCAGCGCCCAAAGCGGGGGGAAGTACAATGAGCAGTTCTTC. This sequence encodes CATSAQSGGKYNEQFF.

V usage is TRBV9 and J usage is TRBJ2-3; TRBD2 might be the D (6 bases). The germline gives CDR1 SGDLS, CDR2 YYNGEE. CDR3 length: 15 amino acids. With 3 bases removed from V and 4 bases from J, the gap between germline ends came to 15 bases. CDR3 sequence: CASSGTRGIADTQYF. The CDR3 DNA reads TGTGCCAGCAGCGGGACCCGGGGGATCGCAGATACGCAGTATTTT.

The chain joins TRBV9 to TRBJ2-1; TRBD2 aligns across 10 bases. V was pared by 2 bases and J by 9 bases, with 8 bases of the junction left unmatched. Germline lookup yields CDR1 SGDLS and CDR2 YYNGEE. This CDR3 is 15 amino acids long. The CDR3 loop reads CASSVRSGGASEQFF. The CDR3 bases are TGTGCCAGCAGCGTGAGAAGCGGGGGGGCCTCTGAGCAGTTCTTC.

The chain is built from TRBV7-9 and TRBJ1-1, with no clear D. The length of the CDR3 is 13 residues. Trimming took off 4 bases at V and 1 base at J, with 7 bases between the two ends. The germline V gene has CDR1 SEHNR and CDR2 FQNEAQ (reference sequence). This CDR3 reads CASSSTENTEAFF. For the CDR3, the DNA is TGTGCCAGCAGCTCGACGGAGAACACTGAAGCTTTCTTT.

The rearrangement uses TRBV4-3 and TRBJ2-7, with D tentatively TRBD1 (5 bases). Germline CDR1 LGHNA, CDR2 YSLEER. The CDR3 spans 15 residues. V was pared by 0 bases and J by 6 bases, with 15 bases between. The CDR3 nucleotides read TGCGCCAGCAGCCAAGATGGGCAGGGAAGGTCCGAGCAGTACTTC. Residues: CASSQDGQGRSEQYF.

The chain employs TRBV27 and TRBJ1-5; D gene ambiguous. Trimming left V 6 bases short and J 0 bases short, with 33 bases between. Germline CDR1 is MNHEY and CDR2 is SMNVEV (reference sequence). CDR3 length equals 22 residues. The CDR3 DNA is TGTGCCAGCAGAACTACAGCGGTACTTGGGTTTTTCCCCGCATATAGCAATCAGCCCCAGCATTTT. Translation: CASRTTAVLGFFPAYSNQPQHF.

The genes are TRBV15 and TRBJ1-1, with no clear D. Germline V CDR1 and CDR2: LNHNV, YYDKDF (reference sequence). The CDR3 totals 13 residues. The ends were cut back, 0 bases at V and 6 bases at J, with 8 bases in the middle. As DNA, the CDR3 is TGTGCCACCAGCAGAGATATTGAATCTGAAGCTTTCTTT. Translated, it gives CATSRDIESEAFF.

The gene calls are TRBV5-5 and TRBJ2-7; D not resolved. The CDR3 runs to 13 residues. CDR1 and CDR2 from the germline V gene are SGHKS and YYEKEE (reference sequence). The V end lost 0 bases, the J end lost 0 bases, and 4 bases lay between the germline ends. CDR3: CASSLEVSYEQYF. The CDR3, as DNA: TGTGCCAGCAGCTTGGAAGTCTCCTACGAGCAGTACTTC.